This TCR beta chain stems from a study of CD8+CD57+ T cells in acquired aplastic anemia. Findings and caveats of the study: Found in both controls and patients were around 29 CD8+ CDR3 sequences.

Template material for TCR beta VDJ and CDR3 profiling consisted of genomic DNA. TCRdb fed the reads into MiXCR, producing one record per CDR3 protein. This table holds just over 400,000 distinct CDR3 sequences, 65% to 80% found once. The V gene's germline CDR1 is MGHRA and CDR2 YSYEKL. The CDR3 loop spans 15 amino acids. The V end lost 8 bases, the J end lost 4 bases, and 15 bases lay between the germline ends. A note on this clonotype: Its antigen is still unknown.

The sample comprised sorted CD4+, CD8+, or CD8+CD57+ T cells (not recorded which) from PBMCs. This sequence joins TRBV4-1 and TRBJ1-6; D possibly corresponds to TRBD1 (6 bases). The receptor comes from a human donor in good health, serving as a control. The DNA of the CDR3 is TGCGCCAGCCGCCCCCCGGACAGTTATAATTCACCCCTCCACTTT. Translation: CASRPPDSYNSPLHF.